Below are 25 T cell receptor beta chains sequenced from a single sample in a study of blood T cells in healthy people across ages. Using a J-beta primer mix together with a sample-barcoded 5' primer, a second PCR was run for roughly 7 to 11 cycles. A single record per CDR3 protein comes from TCRdb applying MiXCR to the 5' RACE reads. Among 650,000 to 1,000,000 distinct CDR3 sequences, around 36% were seen once, and the ten largest hold 10% to 15%. The sample comprised blood. All receptors derive from a man aged 18 to 29 in good health.

Ten or more counts support this clonotype. The rearrangement links TRBV9 to TRBJ2-1; D remains unclear. From germline, CDR1 is SGDLS and CDR2 YYNGEE. V lost 0 bases, J lost 10 bases, and 5 bases lay in between. The length of the CDR3 is 11 residues. The chain's CDR3 is CASSVGPEQFF. The CDR3 DNA is TGTGCCAGCAGCGTAGGCCCCGAGCAGTTCTTC.

In its sample, this clonotype was seen many times. V and J are TRBV6-6 and TRBJ2-4; D not resolved. Trimming cost V 7 bases and J 5 bases, with 15 bases left between them. Germline CDR1 MNHNY, CDR2 SVGAGI (reference sequence). This CDR3 is 14 amino acids long. CDR3 bases: TGTGCCAGCAAGTATAAAAGTCCCGAAAACATTCAGTACTTC. It translates to CASKYKSPENIQYF.

The chain links TRBV30 to TRBJ1-2; D ambiguous. The CDR3 runs to 11 residues. Germline V CDR1 and CDR2: GTSNPN, SVGIG (reference sequence). Trimming took 5 bases from V and 7 from J, leaving 11 bases between them. Here the CDR3 reads CAWFGTSGYTF. For the CDR3, the DNA is TGTGCCTGGTTTGGTACGAGTGGCTACACCTTC. Supplemented by reference TRBV30 and TRBJ1-2, the full variable domain reads SQTIHQWPATLVQPVGSPLSLECTVEGTSNPNLYWYRQAAGRGLQLLFYSVGIGQISSEVPQNLSASRPQDRQFILSSKKLLLSDSGFYLCAWFGTSGYTFGSGTRLTVV.

This clonotype came up many times. Germline is not matched at one junction end, which may reflect a read error. The rearrangement joins TRBV12-3 or TRBV12-4 to TRBJ1-2; D ambiguous. The CDR3 length is 12 residues. Written as DNA, the CDR3 is TGTGCCAGCAGCTTAGGACACTATGGCTACACCTTC. Protein product: CASSLGHYGYTF.

This clonotype was seen more than once but under ten times. V is TRBV29-1 and J is TRBJ2-2, with D perhaps matching TRBD2 (6 bases). Germline CDR1 reads SQVTM; CDR2 reads ANQGSEA. V shed 6 bases and J shed 0 bases, with 11 bases lying between them. The CDR3 runs to 14 residues. This CDR3 reads CSVAEGSNTGELFF. In DNA form, the CDR3 reads TGCAGCGTGGCGGAGGGTTCGAACACCGGGGAGCTGTTTTTT.

The chain has TRBV28 and TRBJ2-7; 9 nucleotides line up with TRBD1. Unmatched junction bases numbered 12, after V lost 9 bases and J lost 3 bases. This CDR3 contains 15 residues. The germline CDR1 and CDR2 sequences are MDHEN and SYDVKM. The DNA of the CDR3 is TGTGCCAGTGTAATCGGGACAGGGAATTTCTACGAGCAGTACTTC. Protein sequence: CASVIGTGNFYEQYF.

This clonotype was seen once. The chain joins TRBV6-5 to TRBJ1-6; 9 bases fit TRBD1. J gave up 9 bases and V 8 bases, and 11 bases lay outside the gene matches. Per germline, CDR1 MNHEY and CDR2 SVGAGI. This CDR3 contains 15 residues. The CDR3 here is CASGTTGTGSSPLHF. DNA for the CDR3: TGTGCCAGCGGCACCACCGGGACAGGGAGTTCACCCCTCCACTTT.

On this clonotype: A read error may be the cause here, since a much bigger clone is one base away. The rearrangement links TRBV7-2 to TRBJ2-1; D unclear. CDR3 length equals 13 residues. The V end lost 0 bases, the J end lost 6 bases, and 6 bases lay between the germline ends. Germline V lookup: CDR1 SGHTA, CDR2 FQGNSA. The CDR3 sequence is CASSLARCNEQFF. Written as DNA, the CDR3 is TGTGCCAGCAGCTTAGCTCGATGCAATGAGCAGTTCTTC.

This clonotype was found a few times. The chain combines TRBV20-1 with TRBJ1-5, with TRBD1 matching 7 bases. V was clipped by 5 bases and J by 2 bases; unmatched bases: 15. Per the germline V gene, CDR1 is DFQATT and CDR2 is SNEGSKA (reference sequence). The CDR3 is 17 residues long. The CDR3 bases are TGCAGTGCTTCCCGCCCCGAAACAGGGGTTCGCAATCAGCCCCAGCATTTT. It translates to CSASRPETGVRNQPQHF.

This chain connects TRBV12-3 or TRBV12-4 to TRBJ2-1; 9 nucleotides line up with TRBD2. The CDR3 sequence is 15 residues long. V lost 8 bases and J lost 7; bases outside the gene matches: 12. CDR3 nucleotide sequence: TGTGCCAGCGTTCCGGCGGCTAGCGGGGAAAATGAGCAGTTCTTC. Encoded protein: CASVPAASGENEQFF.

The chain links TRBV6-2 or TRBV6-3 to TRBJ2-7, with TRBD1 matching over 7 bases. The CDR3 is made up of 15 amino acids. The V gene end was trimmed by 5 bases and the J gene end by 0 bases; junction bases not matched to a gene: 7. Germline lookup yields CDR1 MNHEY and CDR2 SVGEGT. CDR3 sequence reads: CASSTPRDSSYEQYF. CDR3 coding DNA: TGTGCCAGCAGTACCCCACGGGACAGCTCCTACGAGCAGTACTTC.

Notes on this clonotype: This may come from a read error, since a much larger clone is one base off. The J gene is TRBJ2-1, the V gene TRBV7-3; D may correspond to TRBD1 or TRBD2 (5 bases each). CDR3 length: 14 residues. With 5 bases removed from V and 5 bases from J, the gap between germline ends came to 13 bases. Per the germline V gene, CDR1 is SGHTA and CDR2 is FQGTGA. The CDR3 region has the DNA TGTGCCAGCAGCGTAGGGATGGGGGACAATGAGCAGTTCTTC. Translated, it gives CASSVGMGDNEQFF.

V is TRBV29-1 and J is TRBJ2-3, with 8 bases identical to TRBD2. The CDR3 consists of 14 residues. In germline, CDR1 is SQVTM, CDR2 ANQGSEA. V shed 6 bases and J 5 bases; nucleotides not matched to a gene: 10. The CDR3 reads CSVLRRGAGDTQYF. The DNA of the CDR3 is TGCAGCGTCTTGAGGCGGGGGGCTGGAGATACGCAGTATTTT.

This clonotype was observed a few times. CDR3 loop: CASSPSGGYETQYF. Written as DNA, the CDR3 is TGCGCCAGCAGCCCTAGCGGGGGCTATGAGACCCAGTACTTC. The chain couples TRBV4-3 to TRBJ2-5; 10 nucleotides agree with TRBD2. The CDR3 consists of 14 residues. Unmatched junction bases numbered 4, after V lost 4 bases and J lost 5 bases. The V gene's germline CDR1 is LGHNA and CDR2 YSLEER.

For this clonotype: A much larger clone sits a single nucleotide away, making a read error possible. CDR3 coding DNA: TGTGCCAGCAGGAATGAGGGGGTGCAAAATGGCTACACCTTC. Protein: CASRNEGVQNGYTF. The J gene is TRBJ1-2, the V gene TRBV7-9; D might be TRBD1 (6 bases). Trimming pared 6 bases from V and 6 bases from J, leaving 17 bases between. Germline CDR1 and CDR2: SEHNR and FQNEAQ (reference sequence). The CDR3 extends over 14 amino acids. The complete variable domain, with remaining parts taken from reference TRBV7-9 and TRBJ1-2, reads DTGVSQNPRHKITKRGQNVTFRCDPISEHNRLYWYRQTLGQGPEFLTYFQNEAQLEKSRLLSDRFSAERPKGSFSTLEIQRTEQGDSAMYLCASRNEGVQNGYTFGSGTRLTVV.

The chain combines TRBV11-2 with TRBJ2-1; a possible D gene is TRBD2 (7 bases). This CDR3 contains 15 residues. The germline V gene encodes CDR1 SGHAT and CDR2 FQNNGV. V was cut by 4 bases and J by 6 bases, with 16 bases left in between. CDR3 nucleotide sequence: TGTGCCAGCAGCTATAACCGGGGGGCCGCCAATGAGCAGTTCTTC. Its translation: CASSYNRGAANEQFF.

This clonotype was seen a few times. The gene calls are TRBV7-2 and TRBJ2-5, with D possibly TRBD1 on 5 matching bases. The J call may be in error: the DNA end matches TRBJ2-1 better. CDR1 is SGHTA and CDR2 is FQGNSA in the germline V gene. The CDR3 is 14 amino acids. CDR3 nucleotide sequence: TGTGCCAGCAGCTTATACAGGAACCAAGAGACCCAGTTCTTC. As protein: CASSLYRNQETQFF.

V is TRBV6-5 and J is TRBJ2-3; 7 bases fit TRBD1. Germline V gene sequence: CDR1 MNHEY, CDR2 SVGAGI. V shed 7 bases and J 0 bases; nucleotides not matched to a gene: 7. The CDR3 loop spans 15 amino acids. CDR3 bases: TGTGCCAGCACCTCGGACAGGTCTAGCACAGATACGCAGTATTTT. It is translated as CASTSDRSSTDTQYF.

The genes are TRBV6-2 or TRBV6-3 and TRBJ1-1; D unresolved. CDR3 length equals 11 residues. The V end lost 7 bases, the J end lost 8 bases, and 11 bases lay between the germline ends. CDR1 MNHEY and CDR2 SVGEGT come from the germline V gene. CDR3 nucleotides: TGTGCCAGCACTGACCTAGGGGAAGCTTTCTTT. Its protein product is CASTDLGEAFF.

This CDR3 is CASSLEVYSGGEQFF. In nucleotides, the CDR3 is TGCGCCAGCAGCTTGGAAGTCTACAGCGGGGGAGAGCAGTTCTTC. This chain connects TRBV5-1 to TRBJ2-1, with 8 bases lining up with TRBD2. Germline loops: CDR1 SGHRS, CDR2 YFSETQ. This CDR3 has 15 amino acids. Losses at the gene ends were 0 bases for V and 10 bases for J; bases not matched to a gene: 9.

Only a few counts were recorded for this clonotype. The J gene is TRBJ2-4, the V gene TRBV12-3 or TRBV12-4, with 12 bases fitting TRBD2. Trimming removed 6 bases from V and 0 bases from J; junction bases left unmatched: 6. The CDR3 has 17 amino acids. The CDR3: CASSPSGGALAKNIQYF. In nucleotides, the CDR3 is TGTGCCAGCAGCCCTAGCGGGGGGGCACTAGCCAAAAACATTCAGTACTTC.

The CDR3 coding sequence is TGTGCCAGCAGTGAGCCCCGGACATACGAACGGAAAAAACTGTTTTTT. Its translation: CASSEPRTYERKKLFF. J is TRBJ1-4 and V is TRBV2, with D possibly being TRBD1 (5 bases). Deletions cut 3 bases from V and 9 bases from J, with 20 bases between. The germline gives CDR1 SNHLY, CDR2 FYNNEI. CDR3 length: 16 amino acids.

The genes are TRBV12-3 or TRBV12-4 and TRBJ2-2; no reliable D call. This CDR3 comprises 13 residues. With 5 bases removed from V and 6 bases from J, the gap between germline ends came to 10 bases. In DNA, the CDR3 is TGTGCCAGCAGTCCCTCCATGTCCGGGGAGCTGTTTTTT. Protein: CASSPSMSGELFF.

As concerns this clonotype: The junction shows a germline mismatch at one end, possibly a read error. This sequence joins TRBV29-1 and TRBJ2-1, with D tentatively TRBD1 (5 bases). The CDR3 contains 15 residues. Germline assignment: CDR1 SQVTM and CDR2 ANQGSEA. Written as DNA, the CDR3 is TGCAGCGTTGAAATAGTGCAGGGATTCTACAATGGGCAGTTCTTC. It is translated as CSVEIVQGFYNGQFF.

This clonotype was counted between two and nine times. The V gene is TRBV25-1, the J gene TRBJ2-5; D is perhaps TRBD1 (5 bases). The CDR3 consists of 14 residues. V was pared by 3 bases and J by 5 bases, with 13 bases between. Germline V lookup: CDR1 MGHDK, CDR2 SYGVNS. CDR3 nucleotides: TGTGCCAGCAGTGACCTAAGACAGCCGGAGACCCAGTACTTC. Its protein product is CASSDLRQPETQYF.